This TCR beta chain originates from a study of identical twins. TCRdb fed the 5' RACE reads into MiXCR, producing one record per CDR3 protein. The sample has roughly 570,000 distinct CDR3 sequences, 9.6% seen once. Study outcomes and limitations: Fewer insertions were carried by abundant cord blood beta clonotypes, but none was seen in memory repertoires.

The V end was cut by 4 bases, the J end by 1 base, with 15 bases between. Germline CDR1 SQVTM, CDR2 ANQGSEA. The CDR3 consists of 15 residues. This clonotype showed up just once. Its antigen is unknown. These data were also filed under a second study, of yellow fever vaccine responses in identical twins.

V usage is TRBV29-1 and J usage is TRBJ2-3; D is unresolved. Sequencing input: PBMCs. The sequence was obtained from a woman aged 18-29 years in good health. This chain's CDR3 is CSVVFRGVGTDTQYF. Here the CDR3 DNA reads TGCAGCGTTGTTTTTCGTGGGGTTGGCACAGATACGCAGTATTTT.